The rows below give T cell receptor beta chains drawn from one sample of a study of OX40 agonist ivuxolimab in advanced cancers. Produced via immunoSEQ multiplex PCR; TCRdb's table is partial and in-frame only. The profile shows about 76,000 clones, less than 90% of them singletons. This sample comprised CD4+ or CD8+ T cells sorted from blood, obtained in a trial of the OX40 agonist ivuxolimab. All receptors derive from an adult with an advanced solid tumor such as melanoma, head and neck, liver or kidney cancer. Each CDR3 is given with its conserved first and last residue. Where a row states a size, it is once, few, many or the class of an expanded clone; other rows omit it.

J | size | V | CDR3
TRBJ2-6 | NA | TRBV9 | CASSLEGPGANVLTF
TRBJ2-7 | NA | TRBV4-1 | CASSHNLQGATSYEQYF
TRBJ1-6 | NA | TRBV7-6 | CASSLGGNSPLHF
TRBJ2-6 | NA | TRBV6-4 | CASSETSSGANVLTF
TRBJ1-5 | NA | TRBV6-6 | CASSSGEQPQHF
TRBJ1-3 | NA | TRBV9 | CASSAGTSGNTIYF
TRBJ2-3 | NA | TRBV5-4 | CASSFSGTSGHTDTQYF
TRBJ2-7 | NA | TRBV5-8 | CASSYRGSYEQYF
TRBJ1-1 | NA | TRBV27 | CASTTGVNTEAFF
TRBJ2-3 | NA | TRBV27 | CASSPLLPPDTQYF
TRBJ2-1 | once | TRBV19 | CASSISPPYNEQFF
TRBJ1-2 | NA | TRBV4-2 | CASSQDPQVQGYTF
TRBJ2-7 | NA | TRBV6-1 | CASSVHYEQYF
TRBJ2-1 | NA | TRBV11-2 | CASSLVGTSPSNEQFF
TRBJ2-7 | NA | TRBV11-3 | CASSLGQGAYEQYF
TRBJ1-1 | NA | TRBV13 | CASIGGGPNTEAFF
TRBJ2-2 | NA | TRBV2 | CASSPDRANTGELFF
TRBJ1-1 | NA | TRBV11-2 | CASSRMGGTEAFF
TRBJ1-5 | NA | TRBV30 | CAWSEGTGINQPQHF
TRBJ2-1 | NA | TRBV7-3 | CASSSLPGQGFNEQFF
TRBJ2-2 | NA | TRBV11-3 | CASSLRIARTGELFF
TRBJ2-7 | NA | TRBV10-1 | CASSDGSGYEQYF
TRBJ2-1 | NA | TRBV9 | CASSVDVGLLVEQFF
TRBJ2-2 | NA | TRBV19 | CASSPPGVPKNTGELFF
TRBJ2-7 | NA | TRBV29-1 | CSVERDPGYEQYF
TRBJ1-3 | NA | TRBV6-1 | CASSETWDRSGNTIYF
TRBJ2-1 | NA | TRBV28 | CASSLLESSYNEQFF